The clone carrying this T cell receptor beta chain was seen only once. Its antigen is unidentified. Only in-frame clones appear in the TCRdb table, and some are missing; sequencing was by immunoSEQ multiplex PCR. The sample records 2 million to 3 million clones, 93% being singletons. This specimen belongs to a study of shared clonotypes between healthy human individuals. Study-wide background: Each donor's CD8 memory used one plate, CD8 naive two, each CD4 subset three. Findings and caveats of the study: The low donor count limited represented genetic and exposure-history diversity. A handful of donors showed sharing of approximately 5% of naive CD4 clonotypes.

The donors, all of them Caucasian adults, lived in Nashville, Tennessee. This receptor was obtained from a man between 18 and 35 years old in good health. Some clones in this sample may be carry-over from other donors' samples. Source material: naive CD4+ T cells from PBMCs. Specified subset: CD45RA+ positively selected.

CDR3 bases: TGTGCCAGCAGCCCGGGACCGAGCCCCGGGGAGCTGTTTTTT. Translation gives CASSPGPSPGELFF. The chain joins TRBV7-6 to TRBJ2-2, with D perhaps being TRBD1 or TRBD2 (5 bases each). The CDR3 is 14 amino acids. Per the germline V gene, CDR1 is SGHVS and CDR2 is FNYEAQ. Trimming pared 5 bases from V and 6 bases from J, leaving 13 bases between.